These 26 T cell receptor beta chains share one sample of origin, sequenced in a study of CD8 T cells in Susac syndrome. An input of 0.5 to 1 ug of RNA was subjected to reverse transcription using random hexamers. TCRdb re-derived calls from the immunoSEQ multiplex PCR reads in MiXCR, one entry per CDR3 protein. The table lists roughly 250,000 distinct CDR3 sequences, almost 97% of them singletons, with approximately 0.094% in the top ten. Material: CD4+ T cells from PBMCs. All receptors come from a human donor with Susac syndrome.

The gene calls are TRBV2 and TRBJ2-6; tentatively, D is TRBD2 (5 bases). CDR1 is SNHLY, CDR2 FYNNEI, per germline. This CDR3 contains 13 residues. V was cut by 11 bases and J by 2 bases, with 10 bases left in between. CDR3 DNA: TGTGCCCGAACCGGGACTGGGGCCAACGTCCTGACTTTC. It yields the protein CARTGTGANVLTF.

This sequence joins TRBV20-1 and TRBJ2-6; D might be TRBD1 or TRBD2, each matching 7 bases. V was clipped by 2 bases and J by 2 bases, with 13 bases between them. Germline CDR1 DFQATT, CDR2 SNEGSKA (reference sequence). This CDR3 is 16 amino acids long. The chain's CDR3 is CSARREGAAGANVLTF. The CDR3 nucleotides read TGCAGTGCTAGAAGGGAGGGGGCGGCTGGGGCCAACGTCCTGACTTTC.

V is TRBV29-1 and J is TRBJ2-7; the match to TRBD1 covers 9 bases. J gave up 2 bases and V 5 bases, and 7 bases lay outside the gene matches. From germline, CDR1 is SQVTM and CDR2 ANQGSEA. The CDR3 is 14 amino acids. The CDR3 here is CSVTHRDRAYEQYF. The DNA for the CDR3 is TGCAGCGTTACCCACCGGGACAGGGCCTACGAGCAGTACTTC.

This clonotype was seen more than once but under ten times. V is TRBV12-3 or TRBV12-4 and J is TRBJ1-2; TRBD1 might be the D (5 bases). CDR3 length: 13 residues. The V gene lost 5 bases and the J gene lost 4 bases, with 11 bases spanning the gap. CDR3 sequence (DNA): TGTGCCAGCAGTCTCGGAGGGGCCTATGGCTACACCTTC. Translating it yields CASSLGGAYGYTF.

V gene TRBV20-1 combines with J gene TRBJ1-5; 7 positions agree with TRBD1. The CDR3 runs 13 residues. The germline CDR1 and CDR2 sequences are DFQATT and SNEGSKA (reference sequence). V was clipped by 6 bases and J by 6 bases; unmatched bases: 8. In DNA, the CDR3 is TGCAGTGCGGCGACAGGGAGCGGTCAGCCCCAGCATTTT. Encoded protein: CSAATGSGQPQHF.

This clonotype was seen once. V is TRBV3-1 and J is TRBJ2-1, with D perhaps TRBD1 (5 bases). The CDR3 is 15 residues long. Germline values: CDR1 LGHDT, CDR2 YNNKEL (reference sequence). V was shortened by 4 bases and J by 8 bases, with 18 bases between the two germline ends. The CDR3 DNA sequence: TGTGCCAGCAGCCCAGACAGACTCTGGGGTGATGAGCAGTTCTTC. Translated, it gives CASSPDRLWGDEQFF.

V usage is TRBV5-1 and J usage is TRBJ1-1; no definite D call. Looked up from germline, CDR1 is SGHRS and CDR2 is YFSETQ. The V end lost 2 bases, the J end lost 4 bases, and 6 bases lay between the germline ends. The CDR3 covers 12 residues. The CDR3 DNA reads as TGCGCCAGCAGCTTTCCTTCCACTGAAGCTTTCTTT. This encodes CASSFPSTEAFF.

The CDR3 DNA sequence: TGCAGCGTTGATTCAATTCTAGCGGGAGTCGAAGGTGAGCAGTTCTTC. Translation gives CSVDSILAGVEGEQFF. The chain employs TRBV29-1 and TRBJ2-1, with 10 bases fitting TRBD2. This CDR3 contains 16 residues. Looked up from germline, CDR1 is SQVTM and CDR2 is ANQGSEA. The V and J ends lost 3 bases and 9 bases, in that order; junction bases with no gene match: 14.

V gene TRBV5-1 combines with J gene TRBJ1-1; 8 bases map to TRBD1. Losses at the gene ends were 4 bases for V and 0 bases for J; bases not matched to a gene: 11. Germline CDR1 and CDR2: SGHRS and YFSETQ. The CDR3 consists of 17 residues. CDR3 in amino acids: CASSRSPGGAVNTEAFF. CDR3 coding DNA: TGCGCCAGCAGCCGGAGTCCAGGGGGCGCGGTGAACACTGAAGCTTTCTTT.

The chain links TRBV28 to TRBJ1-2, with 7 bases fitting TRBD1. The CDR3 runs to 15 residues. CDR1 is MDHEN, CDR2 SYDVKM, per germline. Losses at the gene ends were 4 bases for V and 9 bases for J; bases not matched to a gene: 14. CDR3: CASSSSPRGQHSYTF. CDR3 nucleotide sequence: TGTGCCAGCAGTTCCTCCCCCCGGGGACAGCATAGCTACACCTTC.

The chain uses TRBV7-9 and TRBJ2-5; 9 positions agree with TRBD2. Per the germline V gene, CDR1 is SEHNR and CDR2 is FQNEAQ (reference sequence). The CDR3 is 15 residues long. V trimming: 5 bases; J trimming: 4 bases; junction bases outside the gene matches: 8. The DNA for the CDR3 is TGTGCCAGCAGCCCAACGGGACTAGCTAGAGAGACCCAGTACTTC. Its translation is CASSPTGLARETQYF. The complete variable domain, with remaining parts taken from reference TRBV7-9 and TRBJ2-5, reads DTGVSQNPRHKITKRGQNVTFRCDPISEHNRLYWYRQTLGQGPEFLTYFQNEAQLEKSRLLSDRFSAERPKGSFSTLEIQRTEQGDSAMYLCASSPTGLARETQYFGPGTRLLVL.

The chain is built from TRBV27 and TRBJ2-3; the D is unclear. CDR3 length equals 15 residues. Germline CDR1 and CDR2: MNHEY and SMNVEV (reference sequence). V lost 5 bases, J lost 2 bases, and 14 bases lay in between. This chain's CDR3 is CASSKPASYTDTQYF. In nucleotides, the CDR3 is TGTGCCAGCAGTAAACCGGCAAGCTACACAGATACGCAGTATTTT.

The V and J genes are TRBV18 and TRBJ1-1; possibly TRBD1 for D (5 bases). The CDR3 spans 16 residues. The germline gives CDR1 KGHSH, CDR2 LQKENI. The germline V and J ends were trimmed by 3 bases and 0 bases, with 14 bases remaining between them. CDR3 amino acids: CASSPFDRAVNTEAFF. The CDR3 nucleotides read TGTGCCAGCTCACCCTTCGACAGAGCGGTGAACACTGAAGCTTTCTTT.

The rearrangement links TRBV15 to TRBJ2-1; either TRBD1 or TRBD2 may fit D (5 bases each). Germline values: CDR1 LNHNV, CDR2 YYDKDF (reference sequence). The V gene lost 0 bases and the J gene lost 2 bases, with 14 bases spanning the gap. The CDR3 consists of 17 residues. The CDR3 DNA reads TGTGCCACCAGCAGAGAGCCTCGGGGACCGGCCTACAATGAGCAGTTCTTC. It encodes CATSREPRGPAYNEQFF.

The DNA for the CDR3 is TGTGCCAGCAGCCCGGGACTGGGAAACAATGAGCAGTTCTTC. It is translated as CASSPGLGNNEQFF. V and J are TRBV7-9 and TRBJ2-1, with D perhaps matching TRBD2 (6 bases). CDR1 is SEHNR, CDR2 FQNEAQ, per germline (reference sequence). V lost 5 bases and J 5 bases, leaving 13 bases between the germline ends. This CDR3 spans 14 amino acids.

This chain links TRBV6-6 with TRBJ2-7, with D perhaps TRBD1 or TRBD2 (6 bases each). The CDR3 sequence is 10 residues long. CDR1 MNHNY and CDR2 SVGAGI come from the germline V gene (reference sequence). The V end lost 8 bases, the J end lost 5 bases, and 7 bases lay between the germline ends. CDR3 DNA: TGTGCCAGCGGGGGGCACGAGCAGTACTTC. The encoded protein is CASGGHEQYF.

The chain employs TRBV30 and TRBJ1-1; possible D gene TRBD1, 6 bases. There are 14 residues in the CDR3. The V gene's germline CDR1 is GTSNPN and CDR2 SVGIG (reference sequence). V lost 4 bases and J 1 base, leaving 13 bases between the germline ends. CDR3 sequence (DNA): TGTGCCTGGACCCCGACAGGAAGGAACACTGAAGCTTTCTTT. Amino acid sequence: CAWTPTGRNTEAFF.

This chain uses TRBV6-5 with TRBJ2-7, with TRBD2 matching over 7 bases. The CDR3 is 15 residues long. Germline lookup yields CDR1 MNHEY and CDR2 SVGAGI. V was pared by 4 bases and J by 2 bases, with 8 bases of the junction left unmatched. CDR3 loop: CASSSIRLAPYEQYF. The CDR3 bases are TGTGCCAGCAGTTCTATACGACTAGCTCCCTACGAGCAGTACTTC.

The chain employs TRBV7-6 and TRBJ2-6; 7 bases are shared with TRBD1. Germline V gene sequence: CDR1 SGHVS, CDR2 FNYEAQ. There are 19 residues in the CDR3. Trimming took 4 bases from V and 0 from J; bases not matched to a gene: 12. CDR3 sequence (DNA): TGTGCCAGCAGCTCTTATAGGGGGACAGTAATCTCTGGGGCCAACGTCCTGACTTTC. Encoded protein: CASSSYRGTVISGANVLTF.

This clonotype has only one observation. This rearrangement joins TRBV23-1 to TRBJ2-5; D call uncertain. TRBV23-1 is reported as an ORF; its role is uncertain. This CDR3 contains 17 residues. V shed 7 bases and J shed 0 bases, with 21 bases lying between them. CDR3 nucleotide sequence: TGCGCCAGCACTCCGATAGATCACGCCCGTTACCAAGAGACCCAGTACTTC. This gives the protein CASTPIDHARYQETQYF.

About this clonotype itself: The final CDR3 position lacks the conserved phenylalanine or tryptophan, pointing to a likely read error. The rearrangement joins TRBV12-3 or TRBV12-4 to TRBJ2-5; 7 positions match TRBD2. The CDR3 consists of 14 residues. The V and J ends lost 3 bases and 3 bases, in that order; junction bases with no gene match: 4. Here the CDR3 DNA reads TGTGCCAGCAGTTTGGCTAGCGGTGAAGAGACCCAGTACTTG. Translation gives CASSLASGEETQYL.

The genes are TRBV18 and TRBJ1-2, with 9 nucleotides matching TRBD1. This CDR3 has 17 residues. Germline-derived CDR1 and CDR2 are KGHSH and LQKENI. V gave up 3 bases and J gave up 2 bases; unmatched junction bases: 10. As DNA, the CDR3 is TGTGCCAGCTCACCTTCGACAGGGGGTGCAATCAACTATGGCTACACCTTC. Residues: CASSPSTGGAINYGYTF.

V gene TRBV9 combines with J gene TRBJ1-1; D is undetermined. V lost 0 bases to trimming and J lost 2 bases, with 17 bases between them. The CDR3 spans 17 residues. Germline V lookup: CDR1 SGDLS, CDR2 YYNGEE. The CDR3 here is CASSVVPGLSQNTEAFF. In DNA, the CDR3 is TGTGCCAGCAGCGTAGTGCCTGGTCTCTCCCAAAACACTGAAGCTTTCTTT.

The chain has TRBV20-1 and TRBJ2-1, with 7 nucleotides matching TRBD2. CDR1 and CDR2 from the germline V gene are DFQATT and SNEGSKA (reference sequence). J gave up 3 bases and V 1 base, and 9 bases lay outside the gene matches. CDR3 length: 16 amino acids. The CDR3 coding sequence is TGCAGTGCTAGAGGCCCTCTGGGCGGGGGCTACAATGAGCAGTTCTTC. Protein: CSARGPLGGGYNEQFF.

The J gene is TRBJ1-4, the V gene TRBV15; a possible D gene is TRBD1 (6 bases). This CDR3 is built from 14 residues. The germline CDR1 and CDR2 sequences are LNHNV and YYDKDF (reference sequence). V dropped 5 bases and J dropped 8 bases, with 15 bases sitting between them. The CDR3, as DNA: TGTGCCACCAGCTTACAGGGTCAAGGGGAAAAACTGTTTTTT. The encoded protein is CATSLQGQGEKLFF.

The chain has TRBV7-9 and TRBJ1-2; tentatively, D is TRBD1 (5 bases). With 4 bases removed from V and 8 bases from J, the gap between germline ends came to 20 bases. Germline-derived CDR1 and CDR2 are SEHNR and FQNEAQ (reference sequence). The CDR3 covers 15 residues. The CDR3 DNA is TGTGCCAGCAGCTCGGCCGGGACCGGCGTGCGGGGCTACACCTTC. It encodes CASSSAGTGVRGYTF. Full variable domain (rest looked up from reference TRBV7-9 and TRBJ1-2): DTGVSQNPRHKITKRGQNVTFRCDPISEHNRLYWYRQTLGQGPEFLTYFQNEAQLEKSRLLSDRFSAERPKGSFSTLEIQRTEQGDSAMYLCASSSAGTGVRGYTFGSGTRLTVV.